This TCR beta chain was documented in a study of blood T cells in healthy people across ages. Whole-study context: There was about one barcoded beta molecule captured by template switching per two T cells.

Each of the donors had roughly 9.1 milliliters of peripheral blood drawn into EDTA-treated Vacutainer tubes. This CDR3 region has 13 residues. Germline loops: CDR1 SGHTA, CDR2 FQGNSA. The germline V and J ends were trimmed by 1 base and 11 bases, with 14 bases remaining between them. This clonotype came up a few times. A second PCR of roughly 7 to 11 cycles used a sample-barcoded 5' primer and a J-beta primer mix. TCRdb independently ran MiXCR on the 5' RACE reads; one entry per CDR3 protein. The sample lists about 1 million distinct CDR3 sequences, under 30% seen once, with about 0.69% in the top ten. This sample was also put to use in a study of T cells of mothers and their children. That report notes: All extracted RNA went into cDNA synthesis, about 1.4 ug per 15 ul. Inherited differences only slightly affect thymic shaping of TCR recombination output.

The rearrangement joins TRBV7-2 to TRBJ2-5; D is possibly TRBD2 (5 bases). The receptor comes from a girl aged 2 to 9 in good health. Sequencing was done on a sample of blood. The CDR3 region is CASSLGYSEAQYF. CDR3 sequence (DNA): TGTGCCAGCAGCTTAGGATATAGCGAGGCGCAGTACTTC. The full variable domain, rest sourced from reference TRBV7-2 and TRBJ2-5, is GAGVSQSPSNKVTEKGKDVELRCDPISGHTALYWYRQSLGQGLEFLIYFQGNSAPDKSGLPSDRFSAERTGGSVSTLTIQRTQQEDSAVYLCASSLGYSEAQYFGPGTRLLVL.